This entry features one TCR beta chain sequence. This sample is part of a study of blood T cell repertoires in COVID-19. Looking at the study overall: There were acute and convalescent COVID-19 samples, and they came from the United States, Italy and Spain.

Looked up from germline, CDR1 is LGHNA and CDR2 is YNFKEQ. The CDR3 consists of 18 residues. V shed 3 bases, J shed 1 base, and the junction held 12 bases outside the gene matches. Sequenced by immunoSEQ multiplex PCR; TCRdb stores in-frame clones only, minus some. The table records under 100,000 clones, about 85% of them present only once. The TCR comes from a male donor with acute or convalescent COVID-19. V gene TRBV4-2 combines with J gene TRBJ1-1; TRBD1 aligns across 9 bases. Sequenced sample: peripheral blood. CDR3 nucleotide sequence: TGTGCCAGCAGCCACCGGACAGGGGCCCTGTTAGGGAACACTGAAGCTTTCTTT. Protein product: CASSHRTGALLGNTEAFF.